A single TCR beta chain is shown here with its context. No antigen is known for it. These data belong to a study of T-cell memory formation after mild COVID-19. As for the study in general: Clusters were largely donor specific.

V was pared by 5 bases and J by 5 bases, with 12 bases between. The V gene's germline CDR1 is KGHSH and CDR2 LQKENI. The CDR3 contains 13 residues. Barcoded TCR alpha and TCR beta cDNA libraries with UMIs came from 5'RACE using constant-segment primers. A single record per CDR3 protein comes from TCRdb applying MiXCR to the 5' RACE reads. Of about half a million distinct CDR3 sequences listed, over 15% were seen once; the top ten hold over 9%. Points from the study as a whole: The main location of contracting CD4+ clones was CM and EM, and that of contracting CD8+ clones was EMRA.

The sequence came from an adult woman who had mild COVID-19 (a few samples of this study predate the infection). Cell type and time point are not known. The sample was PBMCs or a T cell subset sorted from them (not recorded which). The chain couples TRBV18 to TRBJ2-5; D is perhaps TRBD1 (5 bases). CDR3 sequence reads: CASSAGLRETQYF. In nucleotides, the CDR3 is TGTGCCAGCTCAGCAGGGCTCAGGGAGACCCAGTACTTC. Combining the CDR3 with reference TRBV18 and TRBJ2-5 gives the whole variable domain NAGVMQNPRHLVRRRGQEARLRCSPMKGHSHVYWYRQLPEEGLKFMVYLQKENIIDESGMPKERFSAEFPKEGPSILRIQQVVRGDSAAYFCASSAGLRETQYFGPGTRLLVL.